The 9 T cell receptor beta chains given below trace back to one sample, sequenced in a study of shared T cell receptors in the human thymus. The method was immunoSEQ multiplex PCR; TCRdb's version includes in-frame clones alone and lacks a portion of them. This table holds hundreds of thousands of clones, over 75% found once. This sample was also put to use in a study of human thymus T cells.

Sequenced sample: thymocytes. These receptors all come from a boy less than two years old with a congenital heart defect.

Written as DNA, the CDR3 is TGTGCCAGCAGCTTGGTGGGGGCGGGAGGGCGAAATTTAGAGCAGTACTTC. This translates into CASSLVGAGGRNLEQYF. V is TRBV5-4 and J is TRBJ2-7, with 9 nucleotides matching TRBD2. The CDR3 runs to 17 residues. Germline V gene lookup returns CDR1 SGHNT and CDR2 YYREEE (reference sequence). Unmatched junction bases numbered 14, after V lost 0 bases and J lost 7 bases.

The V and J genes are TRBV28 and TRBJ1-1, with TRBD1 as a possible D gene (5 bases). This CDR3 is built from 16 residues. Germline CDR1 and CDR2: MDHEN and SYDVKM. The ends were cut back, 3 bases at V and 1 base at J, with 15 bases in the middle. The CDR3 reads CASSFRGVLENTEAFF. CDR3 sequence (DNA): TGTGCCAGCAGTTTTAGGGGTGTCCTAGAGAACACTGAAGCTTTCTTT.

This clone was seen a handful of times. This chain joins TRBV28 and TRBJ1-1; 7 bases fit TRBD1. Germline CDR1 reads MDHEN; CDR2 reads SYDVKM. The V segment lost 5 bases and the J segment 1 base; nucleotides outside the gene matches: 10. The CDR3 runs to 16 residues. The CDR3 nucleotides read TGTGCCAGCAGTCGCCGCGTTACAGGGGCGAACACTGAAGCTTTCTTT. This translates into CASSRRVTGANTEAFF.

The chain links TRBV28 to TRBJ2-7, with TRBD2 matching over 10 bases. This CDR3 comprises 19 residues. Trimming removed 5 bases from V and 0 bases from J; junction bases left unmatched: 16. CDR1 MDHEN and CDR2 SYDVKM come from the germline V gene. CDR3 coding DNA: TGTGCCAGCAGTCTCCCGTTAGCGGGGGGTCGTGGGGCCTCCTACGAGCAGTACTTC. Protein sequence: CASSLPLAGGRGASYEQYF.

The CDR3 protein is CASSDVSSGAHTQYF. In DNA, the CDR3 is TGTGCCAGCAGCGATGTGTCTAGCGGGGCGCATACGCAGTATTTT. V gene TRBV14 combines with J gene TRBJ2-3, with 9 bases matching TRBD2. Germline CDR1 SGHDN, CDR2 FVKESK. The V segment lost 5 bases and the J segment 7 bases; nucleotides outside the gene matches: 10. The CDR3 has 15 residues.

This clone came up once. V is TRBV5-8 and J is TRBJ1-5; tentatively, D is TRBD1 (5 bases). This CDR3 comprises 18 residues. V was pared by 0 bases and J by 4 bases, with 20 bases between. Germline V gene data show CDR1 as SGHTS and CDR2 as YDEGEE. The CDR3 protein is CASSLVGKGIDPNQPQHF. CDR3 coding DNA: TGTGCCAGCAGCTTGGTGGGGAAGGGGATCGATCCTAATCAGCCCCAGCATTTT.

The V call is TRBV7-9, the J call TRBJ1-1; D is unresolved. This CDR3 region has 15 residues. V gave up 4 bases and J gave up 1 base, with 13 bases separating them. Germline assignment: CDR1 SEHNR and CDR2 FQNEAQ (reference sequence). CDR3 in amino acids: CASSSPVQKNTEAFF. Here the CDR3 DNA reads TGTGCCAGCAGCTCCCCGGTACAGAAGAACACTGAAGCTTTCTTT.

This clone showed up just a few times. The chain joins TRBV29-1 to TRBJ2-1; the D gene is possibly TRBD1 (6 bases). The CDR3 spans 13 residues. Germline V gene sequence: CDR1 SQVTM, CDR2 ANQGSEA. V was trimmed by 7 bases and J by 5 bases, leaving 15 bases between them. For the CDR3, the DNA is TGCAGCGCCCGACAGGTTGATCACAATGAGCAGTTCTTC. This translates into CSARQVDHNEQFF.

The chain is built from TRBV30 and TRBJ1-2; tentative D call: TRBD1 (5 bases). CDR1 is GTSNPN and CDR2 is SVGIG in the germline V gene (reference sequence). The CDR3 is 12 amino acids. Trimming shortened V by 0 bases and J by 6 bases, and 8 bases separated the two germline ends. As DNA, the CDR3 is TGTGCCTGGAGTGTAGGGGATCATGGCTACACCTTC. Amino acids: CAWSVGDHGYTF.